A single sample is the source of the 15 T cell receptor beta chains below, sequenced in a study of blood T cell repertoires in COVID-19. Profiling relied on immunoSEQ multiplex PCR, and the TCRdb table lists in-frame clones only, not all of them. The sample yields about 210,000 clones, approximately 80% seen once. The sample consisted of PBMCs or T cells enriched from blood (not recorded which). All receptors derive from a woman between 50 and 59 years old with acute COVID-19.

Ten or more counts support this clone. The genes are TRBV29-1 and TRBJ2-2, with 9 bases aligning to TRBD2. Trimming at V came to 4 bases and at J to 1 base, leaving 7 bases not matched to a gene. CDR3 length: 16 residues. Germline CDR1 is SQVTM and CDR2 is ANQGSEA. The CDR3 DNA sequence: TGCAGCGTTGCTAGGCTAGCGGGGATGAACACCGGGGAGCTGTTTTTT. Protein: CSVARLAGMNTGELFF.

The CDR3 sequence: CASSLSDFGYTF. Written as DNA, the CDR3 is TGTGCCAGCAGCTTATCAGATTTTGGCTACACCTTC. The rearrangement links TRBV11-3 to TRBJ1-2, with D unclear. V lost 2 bases and J lost 7, with 8 bases in between. Germline CDR1 SGHNT, CDR2 YENEEA. The length of the CDR3 is 12 residues.

The chain employs TRBV19 and TRBJ1-1, with 8 bases aligning to TRBD1. CDR1 LNHDA and CDR2 SQIVND come from the germline V gene (reference sequence). Germline trimming cut 3 bases from V and 4 bases from J; bases unmatched to any gene: 4. The CDR3 sequence is 14 residues long. The CDR3 region is CASSMQGAPTEAFF. The CDR3 nucleotides read TGTGCCAGTAGTATGCAGGGGGCACCCACTGAAGCTTTCTTT.

J is TRBJ2-5 and V is TRBV19; D perhaps matches TRBD2 (5 bases). The CDR3 runs 12 residues. In germline, CDR1 is LNHDA, CDR2 SQIVND (reference sequence). V gave up 3 bases and J gave up 3 bases, with 5 bases separating them. CDR3 amino acids: CASSMREETQYF. CDR3 coding DNA: TGTGCCAGTAGTATGAGGGAAGAGACCCAGTACTTC.

This chain uses TRBV5-1 with TRBJ1-3; D is uncertain. Germline CDR1 SGHRS, CDR2 YFSETQ. The V end lost 0 bases, the J end lost 1 base, and 8 bases lay between the germline ends. CDR3 length equals 15 residues. As DNA, the CDR3 is TGCGCCAGCAGCTTGGTCCAGGCGTCTGGAAACACCATATATTTT. Its protein is CASSLVQASGNTIYF.

The rearrangement uses TRBV27 and TRBJ1-5; weak D call: TRBD1 (5 bases). The CDR3 has 15 residues. Trimming pared 6 bases from V and 4 bases from J, leaving 16 bases between. CDR1 and CDR2 from the germline V gene are MNHEY and SMNVEV (reference sequence). The CDR3 DNA reads as TGTGCCAGCAGACCTCAGGGACTCCTGAATCAGCCCCAGCATTTT. The encoded protein is CASRPQGLLNQPQHF.

The genes are TRBV28 and TRBJ2-7; 10 bases fit TRBD1. The CDR3 spans 15 residues. J gave up 11 bases and V 6 bases, and 16 bases lay outside the gene matches. From germline, CDR1 is MDHEN and CDR2 SYDVKM. CDR3 sequence (DNA): TGTGCCAGCAGACCTCTGACAGGGGGCGCGTCGGGGAAGTACTTC. Its translation is CASRPLTGGASGKYF.

This clone was detected only once. The rearrangement joins TRBV7-2 to TRBJ1-6; TRBD1 matches 7 bases. The CDR3 is made up of 19 amino acids. Germline V gene lookup returns CDR1 SGHTA and CDR2 FQGNSA. J gave up 0 bases and V 2 bases, and 10 bases lay outside the gene matches. The CDR3: CASSLPTDRASSYNSPLHF. The CDR3 region has the DNA TGTGCCAGCAGCTTACCCACCGACAGGGCAAGCTCCTATAATTCACCCCTCCACTTT.

The CDR3 here is CASKGDLGQGYYEQYF. The DNA of the CDR3 is TGTGCCAGCAAGGGGGACTTGGGACAGGGGTACTACGAGCAGTACTTC. The genes are TRBV3-1 (or the pseudogene TRBV3-2) and TRBJ2-7; 10 nucleotides line up with TRBD1. Trimming at V came to 7 bases and at J to 3 bases, leaving 12 bases not matched to a gene. Germline V CDR1 and CDR2: LGHDT, YNNKEL (reference sequence). The CDR3 consists of 16 residues.

The chain couples TRBV28 to TRBJ1-3; D gene uncertain. V was cut by 6 bases and J by 0 bases, with 12 bases left in between. The germline V gene encodes CDR1 MDHEN and CDR2 SYDVKM. This CDR3 region has 15 residues. The CDR3 nucleotides read TGTGCCAGCAGGCCGGGAGGTGCCTCTGGAAACACCATATATTTT. The encoded protein is CASRPGGASGNTIYF.

The chain recombines TRBV2 with TRBJ2-7, with a possible D match to TRBD2 (6 bases). This CDR3 is 16 amino acids long. Germline lookup yields CDR1 SNHLY and CDR2 FYNNEI. Trimming cost V 6 bases and J 9 bases, with 27 bases left between them. The CDR3 region is CASREQPRGFGLGQYF. The CDR3 DNA is TGTGCCAGCAGAGAACAACCCCGGGGGTTTGGTTTGGGGCAGTACTTC.

In its sample, this clone was seen once. The V call is TRBV6-1, the J call TRBJ2-3, with 8 positions matching TRBD2. Germline lookup yields CDR1 MNHNS and CDR2 SASEGT. The length of the CDR3 is 14 residues. Trimming removed 4 bases from V and 1 base from J; junction bases left unmatched: 1. CDR3 loop: CASSVSGGTDTQYF. The CDR3, as DNA: TGTGCCAGCAGTGTTAGCGGGGGCACAGATACGCAGTATTTT.

The rearrangement uses TRBV6-5 and TRBJ2-3, with 7 bases fitting TRBD2. This CDR3 spans 12 amino acids. The germline V gene has CDR1 MNHEY and CDR2 SVGAGI. Trimming at V came to 2 bases and at J to 14 bases, leaving 7 bases not matched to a gene. The CDR3 is CASSYARGIMYF. The DNA for the CDR3 is TGTGCCAGCAGTTACGCGCGGGGGATTATGTATTTT.

The chain joins TRBV4-3 to TRBJ1-5; TRBD1 aligns across 7 bases. Germline-derived CDR1 and CDR2 are LGHNA and YSLEER. CDR3 length: 20 amino acids. V shed 1 base, J shed 1 base, and the junction held 16 bases outside the gene matches. The CDR3 loop reads CASSQAWGQRSKSSNQPQHF. In DNA, the CDR3 is TGCGCCAGCAGCCAAGCCTGGGGACAGAGGAGCAAGAGCAGCAATCAGCCCCAGCATTTT.

This chain uses TRBV6-5 with TRBJ2-3; maybe TRBD1 (5 bases). Looked up from germline, CDR1 is MNHEY and CDR2 is SVGAGI. The CDR3 covers 14 residues. The ends were cut back, 7 bases at V and 5 bases at J, with 16 bases in the middle. The CDR3 sequence is CASNPPGPQDTQYF. CDR3 nucleotides: TGTGCCAGCAATCCCCCAGGGCCTCAAGATACGCAGTATTTT.